Shown below are 2 T cell receptor beta chains from a single sample sequenced in a study of blood T cells in healthy people across ages. Using a J-beta primer mix together with a sample-barcoded 5' primer, a second PCR was run for roughly 6 to 12 cycles. TCRdb used MiXCR to reprocess the 5' RACE reads, holding one entry per CDR3 protein. The table shows approximately 850,000 distinct CDR3 sequences, with around 43% occurring only once. Sequencing input: blood. These receptors were obtained from a man in his sixties in good health.

This clonotype was counted a single time. The junction departs from germline at one end; a sequencing error may be responsible. The chain employs TRBV7-8 and TRBJ2-7; D might be TRBD1 (6 bases). The CDR3 is made up of 13 amino acids. Germline assignment: CDR1 SGHVS and CDR2 FQNEAQ. The CDR3 bases are TGTGCCAGCGGCTTAGTTAGGGGGAACGAGCAGTACTTC. This encodes CASGLVRGNEQYF.

This clonotype was observed a few times. The chain is built from TRBV6-1 and TRBJ1-2, with 9 nucleotides matching TRBD1. J was trimmed by 4 bases and V by 5 bases; bases with no gene match: 14. CDR3 size: 17 residues. The germline V gene has CDR1 MNHNS and CDR2 SASEGT. CDR3: CASSTPPGQGYLYGYTF. CDR3 in DNA: TGTGCCAGCAGTACCCCGCCGGGACAGGGTTATCTCTATGGCTACACCTTC.